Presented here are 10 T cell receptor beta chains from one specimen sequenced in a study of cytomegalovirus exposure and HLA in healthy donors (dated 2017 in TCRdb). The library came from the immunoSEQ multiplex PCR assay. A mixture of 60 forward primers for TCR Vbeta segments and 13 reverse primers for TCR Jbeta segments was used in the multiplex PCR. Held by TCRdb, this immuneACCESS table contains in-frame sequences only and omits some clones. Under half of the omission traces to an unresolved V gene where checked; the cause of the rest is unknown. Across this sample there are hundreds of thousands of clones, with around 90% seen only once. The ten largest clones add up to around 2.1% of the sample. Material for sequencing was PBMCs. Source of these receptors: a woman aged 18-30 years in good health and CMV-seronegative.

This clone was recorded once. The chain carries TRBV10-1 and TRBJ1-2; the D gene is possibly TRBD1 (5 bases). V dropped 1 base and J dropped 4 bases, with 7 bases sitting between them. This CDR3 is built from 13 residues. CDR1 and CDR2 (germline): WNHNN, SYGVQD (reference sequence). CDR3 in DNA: TGCGCCAGCAGTGAGTTTGACAGCTATGGCTACACCTTC. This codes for CASSEFDSYGYTF.

CDR3 in DNA: TGCGCCAGCAGTCCCCGGGGAACTACAGACACCATATATTTT. Its translation: CASSPRGTTDTIYF. The chain has TRBV10-2 and TRBJ1-3; D is uncertain. The V end was cut by 5 bases, the J end by 8 bases, with 16 bases between. The CDR3 has 14 amino acids. Germline loops: CDR1 WSHSY, CDR2 SAAADI.

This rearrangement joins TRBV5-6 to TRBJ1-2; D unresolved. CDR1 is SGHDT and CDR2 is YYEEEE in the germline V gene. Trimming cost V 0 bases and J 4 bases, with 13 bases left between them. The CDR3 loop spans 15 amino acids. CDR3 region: CASSLEASFSYGYTF. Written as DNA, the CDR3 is TGTGCCAGCAGCTTGGAGGCTAGCTTTAGCTATGGCTACACCTTC.

CDR3 bases: TGTGCCTGGATTGAGGAGGAGGGTGGCTACACCTTC. Its translation: CAWIEEEGGYTF. This chain connects TRBV30 to TRBJ1-2; D remains ambiguous. The V end lost 4 bases, the J end lost 7 bases, and 13 bases lay between the germline ends. The CDR3 runs 12 residues. Per the germline V gene, CDR1 is GTSNPN and CDR2 is SVGIG (reference sequence).

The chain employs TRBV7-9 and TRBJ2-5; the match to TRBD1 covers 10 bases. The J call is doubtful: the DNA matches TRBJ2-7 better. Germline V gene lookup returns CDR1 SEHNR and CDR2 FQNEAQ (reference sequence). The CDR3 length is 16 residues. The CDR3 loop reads CASSLWTGGKTYEQYF. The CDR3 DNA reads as TGTGCCAGCAGCTTATGGACAGGGGGGAAAACCTACGAGCAGTACTTC.

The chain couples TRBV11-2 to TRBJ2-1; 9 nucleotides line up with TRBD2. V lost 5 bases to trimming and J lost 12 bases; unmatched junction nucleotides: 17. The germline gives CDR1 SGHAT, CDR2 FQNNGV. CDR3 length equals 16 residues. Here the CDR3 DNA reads TGTGCCAGCAGCGGCAAGGTCAGCGGGGGGCATCCTGGGCAGTTCTTC. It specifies CASSGKVSGGHPGQFF.

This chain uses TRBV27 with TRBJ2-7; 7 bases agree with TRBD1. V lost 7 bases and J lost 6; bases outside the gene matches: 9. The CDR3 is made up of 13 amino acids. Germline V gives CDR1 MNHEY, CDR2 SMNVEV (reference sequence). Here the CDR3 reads CASIGRDRLEQYF. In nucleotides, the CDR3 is TGTGCCAGCATCGGCCGGGACAGACTCGAGCAGTACTTC.

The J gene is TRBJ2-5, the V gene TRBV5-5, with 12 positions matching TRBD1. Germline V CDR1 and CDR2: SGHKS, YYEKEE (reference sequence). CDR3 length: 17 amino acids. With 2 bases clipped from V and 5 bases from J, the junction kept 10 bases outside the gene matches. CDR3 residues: CASSFDPGQGAQETQYF. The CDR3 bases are TGTGCCAGCAGCTTCGACCCGGGACAGGGGGCGCAGGAGACCCAGTACTTC.

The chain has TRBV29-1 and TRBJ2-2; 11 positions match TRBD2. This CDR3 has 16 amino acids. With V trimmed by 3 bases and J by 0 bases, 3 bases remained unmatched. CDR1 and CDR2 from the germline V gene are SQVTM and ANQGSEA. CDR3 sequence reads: CSVDLAGGSNTGELFF. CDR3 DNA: TGCAGCGTTGATCTAGCGGGGGGATCGAACACCGGGGAGCTGTTTTTT.

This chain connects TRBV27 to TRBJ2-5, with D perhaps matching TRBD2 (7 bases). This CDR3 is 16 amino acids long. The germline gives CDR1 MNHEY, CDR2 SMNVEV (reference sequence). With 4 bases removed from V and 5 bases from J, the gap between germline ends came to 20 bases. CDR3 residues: CASSYSPGGRRETQYF. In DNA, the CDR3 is TGTGCCAGCAGTTATTCCCCCGGGGGGCGGCGGGAGACCCAGTACTTC.